A selection of T cell receptor beta chains follows, all from one sample in a study of blood T cell repertoires in COVID-19. The data were produced by immunoSEQ multiplex PCR, yet TCRdb's version contains in-frame clones alone and is incomplete. The table records 100,000 or so clones, around 88% of them present only once. Sequencing was done on a sample of peripheral blood. The receptors shown here come from a man between 60 and 75 years old with acute or convalescent COVID-19. Each CDR3 is given with its conserved first and last residue. Fields, in order: CDR3 DNA, CDR3 protein, V gene, D gene, J gene, clone size. D genes are given only for firm matches. Clone size, where shown, is once, few, many, or a class for clones that have expanded.

CDR3 DNA: TGTGCCAGCAGCCAAGACTGGACAGGGGGAGGTTCACCCCTCCACTTT
CDR3 protein: CASSQDWTGGGSPLHF
V gene: TRBV3-1/TRBV3-2
D gene: TRBD1
J gene: TRBJ1-6
clone size: NA

CDR3 DNA: TGTGCCAGCAGCCCACCCCCGGGAGTAGCGTTCAGCTCCTACGAGCAGTACTTC
CDR3 protein: CASSPPPGVAFSSYEQYF
V gene: TRBV27
D gene: NA
J gene: TRBJ2-7
clone size: NA

CDR3 DNA: TGTGCCAGCTCACTTACTAGCGAGAACACCGGGGAGCTGTTTTTT
CDR3 protein: CASSLTSENTGELFF
V gene: TRBV18
D gene: TRBD2
J gene: TRBJ2-2
clone size: NA

CDR3 DNA: TGTGCCATCAGTGAGGTAGCGGGAGTGGGCCACGAGCAGTACTTC
CDR3 protein: CAISEVAGVGHEQYF
V gene: TRBV10-3
D gene: TRBD2
J gene: TRBJ2-7
clone size: NA

CDR3 DNA: TGTGCCAGCAGCCTCCTTTATAACACTGAAGCTTTCTTT
CDR3 protein: CASSLLYNTEAFF
V gene: TRBV7-8
D gene: NA
J gene: TRBJ1-1
clone size: few

CDR3 DNA: TGCGCCAGCAGCACGGACAGCCTTATGAACACTGAAGCTTTCTTT
CDR3 protein: CASSTDSLMNTEAFF
V gene: TRBV5-1
D gene: NA
J gene: TRBJ1-1
clone size: NA

CDR3 DNA: TGTGCCAGCAGCTCCCCCGGGGGATCTCAAGAGACCCAGTACTTC
CDR3 protein: CASSSPGGSQETQYF
V gene: TRBV7-9
D gene: NA
J gene: TRBJ2-5
clone size: NA

CDR3 DNA: TGCGCCAGCAGGAGCGCACCGAACACCGGGGAGCTGTTTTTT
CDR3 protein: CASRSAPNTGELFF
V gene: TRBV5-1
D gene: NA
J gene: TRBJ2-2
clone size: few

CDR3 DNA: TGCGCCACCCGAATGACAGGAACCTCCGACGAGCAGTACTTC
CDR3 protein: CATRMTGTSDEQYF
V gene: TRBV5-1
D gene: NA
J gene: TRBJ2-7
clone size: NA

CDR3 DNA: TGTGCCAGCAGTTCAATACAGGGAACGGGAACTGAAGCTTTCTTT
CDR3 protein: CASSSIQGTGTEAFF
V gene: TRBV6-5
D gene: NA
J gene: TRBJ1-1
clone size: NA

CDR3 DNA: TGTGCCAGCAGCCAAAGGGGCCGCCAAGAGACCCAGTACTTC
CDR3 protein: CASSQRGRQETQYF
V gene: TRBV3-1/TRBV3-2
D gene: NA
J gene: TRBJ2-5
clone size: NA

CDR3 DNA: TGTGCCAGCAGTTACCACGGACTAGCGGTAATAGATACGCAGTATTTT
CDR3 protein: CASSYHGLAVIDTQYF
V gene: TRBV6-2/TRBV6-3
D gene: TRBD2
J gene: TRBJ2-3
clone size: NA

CDR3 DNA: TGTGCCAGCAGTTACCGGACAGGGTTTAATTCACCCCTCCACTTT
CDR3 protein: CASSYRTGFNSPLHF
V gene: TRBV6-5
D gene: TRBD1
J gene: TRBJ1-6
clone size: NA

CDR3 DNA: TGTGCCTGGAGTCCACCGGGAGGCAACGAGCAGTACTTC
CDR3 protein: CAWSPPGGNEQYF
V gene: TRBV30
D gene: TRBD2
J gene: TRBJ2-7
clone size: NA

CDR3 DNA: TGTGCCAGCAGCCCCGAGCGGGGGTGGGGCACAGATACGCAGTATTTT
CDR3 protein: CASSPERGWGTDTQYF
V gene: TRBV3-1/TRBV3-2
D gene: TRBD2
J gene: TRBJ2-3
clone size: NA

CDR3 DNA: TGTGCCTTCGGGACAGGGACCATGAACACTGAAGCTTTCTTT
CDR3 protein: CAFGTGTMNTEAFF
V gene: TRBV30
D gene: TRBD1
J gene: TRBJ1-1
clone size: NA

CDR3 DNA: TGTGCCAGTAGTGACAGAGGTAACACTGAAGCTTTCTTT
CDR3 protein: CASSDRGNTEAFF
V gene: TRBV19
D gene: NA
J gene: TRBJ1-1
clone size: NA

CDR3 DNA: TGTGCCAGCAGTTTAGGGGGGGGAGGAAACACCATATATTTT
CDR3 protein: CASSLGGGGNTIYF
V gene: TRBV2
D gene: NA
J gene: TRBJ1-3
clone size: NA

CDR3 DNA: TGTGCCAGCTCACAGGACAGGGGTGACACTGAAGCTTTCTTT
CDR3 protein: CASSQDRGDTEAFF
V gene: TRBV18
D gene: TRBD1
J gene: TRBJ1-1
clone size: NA

CDR3 DNA: TGTGCCAGCAGCTTAGACCCAGGAGGAACCTACGAGCAGTACTTC
CDR3 protein: CASSLDPGGTYEQYF
V gene: TRBV7-2
D gene: NA
J gene: TRBJ2-7
clone size: once

CDR3 DNA: TGTGCCAGCAGCGAAAGCGGGAGTACGCAGTATTTT
CDR3 protein: CASSESGSTQYF
V gene: TRBV2
D gene: TRBD2
J gene: TRBJ2-3
clone size: NA

CDR3 DNA: TGTGCCAGCAGTGAACAAAACACTGAAGCTTTCTTT
CDR3 protein: CASSEQNTEAFF
V gene: TRBV6-1
D gene: NA
J gene: TRBJ1-1
clone size: NA

CDR3 DNA: TGTGCCAGCAGCCCCCCCTCGGGGGACCCTGAGGCTTTCTTT
CDR3 protein: CASSPPSGDPEAFF
V gene: TRBV13
D gene: NA
J gene: TRBJ1-1
clone size: NA

CDR3 DNA: TGTGCCAGCAGTGAGGCGGGGGCGGAATACGAGCAGTACTTC
CDR3 protein: CASSEAGAEYEQYF
V gene: TRBV2
D gene: NA
J gene: TRBJ2-7
clone size: NA